The 30 T cell receptor beta chains presented below share a single source sample, sequenced in a study of cytomegalovirus exposure and HLA in healthy donors. The table came from immunoSEQ multiplex PCR; TCRdb's copy has only in-frame clones and leaves some out. This sample has over 150,000 clones, with 85% found just once. Specimen: PBMCs. These receptors came from a man between 18 and 35 years old in good health and CMV-seropositive.

This clone occurred once. The gene calls are TRBV14 and TRBJ2-7; 8 positions match TRBD2. The V gene's germline CDR1 is SGHDN and CDR2 FVKESK. There are 16 residues in the CDR3. The V gene end was trimmed by 1 base and the J gene end by 2 bases; junction bases not matched to a gene: 7. CDR3 amino acids: CASSQGATSGTYEQYF. CDR3 DNA: TGTGCCAGCAGCCAAGGCGCAACTAGCGGCACCTACGAGCAGTACTTC.

This sequence joins TRBV9 and TRBJ2-3; possible D gene TRBD1, 5 bases. Trimming removed 2 bases from V and 2 bases from J, with 9 bases in between. The CDR3 spans 14 residues. Germline loops: CDR1 SGDLS, CDR2 YYNGEE. The CDR3 DNA sequence: TGTGCCAGCAGCGTTGCCAGGGCCACAGATACGCAGTATTTT. It is translated as CASSVARATDTQYF.

The rearrangement uses TRBV7-9 and TRBJ2-7; perhaps TRBD1 as D (6 bases). The CDR3 covers 19 residues. V was cut by 4 bases and J by 3 bases, with 28 bases left in between. CDR1 is SEHNR and CDR2 is FQNEAQ in the germline V gene (reference sequence). Here the CDR3 reads CASSSPGTTNRPSSYEQYF. The CDR3 coding sequence is TGTGCCAGCAGCTCACCCGGGACAACGAACAGACCCTCGAGCTACGAGCAGTACTTC.

This chain uses TRBV5-5 with TRBJ2-7; 7 nucleotides line up with TRBD1. CDR1 is SGHKS, CDR2 YYEKEE, per germline (reference sequence). This CDR3 is 14 amino acids long. The J segment lost 6 bases and the V segment lost 1 base, leaving 7 bases of the junction unmatched. The CDR3 coding sequence is TGTGCCAGCAGCTTGACAGGGGAAAGGGGCGAGCAGTACTTC. Amino acids: CASSLTGERGEQYF. Variable domain in full (rest from reference TRBV5-5 and TRBJ2-7): DAGVTQSPTHLIKTRGQQVTLRCSPISGHKSVSWYQQVLGQGPQFIFQYYEKEERGRGNFPDRFSARQFPNYSSELNVNALLLGDSALYLCASSLTGERGEQYFGPGTRLTVT.

The genes are TRBV2 and TRBJ1-4, with 7 nucleotides matching TRBD1. CDR3 length equals 14 residues. V dropped 4 bases and J dropped 8; count of bases not matched to a gene: 7. Germline V gives CDR1 SNHLY, CDR2 FYNNEI. The chain's CDR3 is CASSGATGVEKLFF. The DNA for the CDR3 is TGTGCCAGCAGTGGGGCCACAGGGGTGGAAAAACTGTTTTTT.

The rearrangement links TRBV11-1 to TRBJ2-1, with a weak D call TRBD2 (6 bases). Germline CDR1 SGHAT, CDR2 FQDESV (reference sequence). V was trimmed by 3 bases and J by 1 base, leaving 7 bases between them. This CDR3 contains 14 residues. Here the CDR3 reads CASSFRGSYNEQFF. CDR3 nucleotides: TGTGCCAGCAGCTTCCGGGGGTCCTACAATGAGCAGTTCTTC.

V gene TRBV18 combines with J gene TRBJ2-3; D remains ambiguous. This CDR3 region has 14 residues. CDR1 is KGHSH, CDR2 LQKENI, per germline. The ends were cut back, 1 base at V and 2 bases at J, with 7 bases in the middle. The CDR3 loop reads CASSPRAYTDTQYF. The CDR3 DNA reads as TGTGCCAGCTCACCACGCGCGTACACAGATACGCAGTATTTT.

The chain joins TRBV5-4 to TRBJ1-4, with 9 bases aligning to TRBD1. Germline V gene data show CDR1 as SGHNT and CDR2 as YYREEE (reference sequence). CDR3 length equals 16 residues. The V and J ends lost 5 bases and 5 bases, in that order; junction bases with no gene match: 10. The CDR3 loop is CASRPGLQGANEKLFF. The CDR3 DNA reads TGTGCCAGCAGACCTGGCCTACAGGGGGCAAATGAAAAACTGTTTTTT.

The chain links TRBV5-6 to TRBJ2-2, with D unresolved. Trimming took 3 bases from V and 9 from J, leaving 9 bases between them. Germline V gene data show CDR1 as SGHDT and CDR2 as YYEEEE. The CDR3 consists of 12 residues. The CDR3 DNA reads TGTGCCAGCAGCTCCCTTCGTCGGGAGCTGTTTTTT. Translating gives CASSSLRRELFF.

This rearrangement joins TRBV2 to TRBJ1-5, with D possibly being TRBD1 (5 bases). The length of the CDR3 is 13 residues. Germline-derived CDR1 and CDR2 are SNHLY and FYNNEI. The V gene lost 8 bases and the J gene lost 5 bases, with 13 bases spanning the gap. Here the CDR3 DNA reads TGTGCCAGCGAGACAGAGAAGGATCAGCCCCAGCATTTT. It yields the protein CASETEKDQPQHF.

The chain carries TRBV5-4 and TRBJ1-2; TRBD1 matches at 12 bases. The CDR3 contains 14 residues. After removal of 4 bases from V and 8 bases from J, the junction contained 6 bases not matched to a gene. CDR1 is SGHNT and CDR2 is YYREEE in the germline V gene (reference sequence). CDR3 region: CASSGGQGAGGYTF. The CDR3 region has the DNA TGTGCCAGCAGCGGGGGACAGGGGGCTGGAGGCTACACCTTC. Supplemented by reference TRBV5-4 and TRBJ1-2, the full variable domain reads ETGVTQSPTHLIKTRGQQVTLRCSSQSGHNTVSWYQQALGQGPQFIFQYYREEENGRGNFPPRFSGLQFPNYSSELNVNALELDDSALYLCASSGGQGAGGYTFGSGTRLTVV.

The gene calls are TRBV29-1 and TRBJ2-7; 8 bases agree with TRBD1. V lost 0 bases, J lost 3 bases, and 7 bases stayed unmatched. The CDR3 consists of 15 residues. CDR1 and CDR2 (germline): SQVTM, ANQGSEA. CDR3 in DNA: TGCAGCGTTGAAGAGCGAAGGGACAGGTACTACGAGCAGTACTTC. Translated: CSVEERRDRYYEQYF.

The rearrangement links TRBV30 to TRBJ2-7, with TRBD2 matching 14 bases. Germline V CDR1 and CDR2: GTSNPN, SVGIG (reference sequence). This CDR3 is 15 amino acids long. V shed 3 bases and J 7 bases; nucleotides not matched to a gene: 8. The CDR3: CAWSPGLAGAWEQYF. The CDR3 region has the DNA TGTGCCTGGAGCCCGGGACTAGCGGGGGCTTGGGAGCAGTACTTC. Based on the CDR3 plus reference TRBV30 and TRBJ2-7, the full variable domain is SQTIHQWPATLVQPVGSPLSLECTVEGTSNPNLYWYRQAAGRGLQLLFYSVGIGQISSEVPQNLSASRPQDRQFILSSKKLLLSDSGFYLCAWSPGLAGAWEQYFGPGTRLTVT.

The genes are TRBV28 and TRBJ2-3; TRBD1 is a possible D gene (6 bases). Germline lookup yields CDR1 MDHEN and CDR2 SYDVKM. The CDR3 spans 14 residues. V lost 5 bases, J lost 1 base, and 10 bases lay in between. The CDR3 loop reads CASSHRAGTDTQYF. The CDR3 DNA reads as TGTGCCAGCAGTCACAGGGCTGGCACAGATACGCAGTATTTT.

The rearrangement uses TRBV6-1 and TRBJ1-5; 10 positions agree with TRBD1. The CDR3 extends over 15 amino acids. Per germline, CDR1 MNHNS and CDR2 SASEGT. V shed 6 bases and J 3 bases; nucleotides not matched to a gene: 5. In DNA, the CDR3 is TGTGCCAGCAGAAGACAGGGGGCGGTCAATCAGCCCCAGCATTTT. Amino acid sequence: CASRRQGAVNQPQHF.

The chain combines TRBV5-1 with TRBJ2-7; tentatively, D is TRBD2 (6 bases). Between the trimmed V and J ends, which lost 4 bases and 7 bases, there was a span of 15 bases. Germline V lookup: CDR1 SGHRS, CDR2 YFSETQ. The CDR3 is made up of 13 amino acids. The CDR3 region has the DNA TGCGCCAGCAGCCCGCAAGGGGAGGTAGAGCAGTACTTC. Protein: CASSPQGEVEQYF.

This clone was counted once. The gene calls are TRBV5-1 and TRBJ1-4, with 10 positions matching TRBD1. The CDR3 is 14 amino acids. The V and J ends lost 4 bases and 5 bases, in that order; junction bases with no gene match: 2. Germline V gives CDR1 SGHRS, CDR2 YFSETQ. The CDR3, as DNA: TGCGCCAGCAGCAGGGACAGGGGCAATGAAAAACTGTTTTTT. This encodes CASSRDRGNEKLFF. The whole variable domain, remainder taken from reference TRBV5-1 and TRBJ1-4, is KAGVTQTPRYLIKTRGQQVTLSCSPISGHRSVSWYQQTPGQGLQFLFEYFSETQRNKGNFPGRFSGRQFSNSRSEMNVSTLELGDSALYLCASSRDRGNEKLFFGSGTQLSVL.

The V call is TRBV5-1, the J call TRBJ1-1; the match to TRBD1 covers 11 bases. J lost 8 bases, V lost 4 bases, and 13 bases had no gene match. The CDR3 length is 16 residues. Germline lookup yields CDR1 SGHRS and CDR2 YFSETQ. The CDR3 region has the DNA TGCGCCAGCAGCGCCCGTCTAGGACAGGGGGCTGCGGAAGCTTTCTTT. Residues: CASSARLGQGAAEAFF.

The rearrangement uses TRBV5-1 and TRBJ2-7, with a weak D call TRBD1 (5 bases). This CDR3 spans 16 amino acids. Germline V gene sequence: CDR1 SGHRS, CDR2 YFSETQ. V gave up 0 bases and J gave up 3 bases, with 16 bases separating them. CDR3: CASSLEPLGQSYEQYF. CDR3 coding DNA: TGCGCCAGCAGCTTGGAACCCCTGGGGCAAAGCTACGAGCAGTACTTC.

The chain links TRBV7-9 to TRBJ1-2, with D maybe TRBD1 (6 bases). The germline V gene has CDR1 SEHNR and CDR2 FQNEAQ (reference sequence). Trimming cost V 4 bases and J 6 bases, with 21 bases left between them. This CDR3 is built from 16 residues. CDR3 in DNA: TGTGCCAGCAGCTCCACACCTACAGGGTACAGGGATGGCTACACCTTC. As protein: CASSSTPTGYRDGYTF.

V gene TRBV4-1 combines with J gene TRBJ2-3; 12 nucleotides match TRBD2. V gave up 1 base and J gave up 6 bases; unmatched junction bases: 8. In germline, CDR1 is MGHRA, CDR2 YSYEKL. There are 17 residues in the CDR3. CDR3 sequence (DNA): TGCGCCAGCAGCCAAGTTTGGCTAGCGGGGGGGAAGGATACGCAGTATTTT. Translation gives CASSQVWLAGGKDTQYF.

The chain's CDR3 is CASSPYRMNTEAFF. DNA for the CDR3: TGTGCCAGCAGTCCCTACAGGATGAACACTGAAGCTTTCTTT. The V call is TRBV28, the J call TRBJ1-1, with a weak D call TRBD1 (5 bases). CDR1 is MDHEN, CDR2 SYDVKM, per germline. V lost 5 bases to trimming and J lost 0 bases, with 10 bases between them. CDR3 length equals 14 residues.

This chain uses TRBV28 with TRBJ2-1; D gene unclear. The CDR3 covers 13 residues. The germline CDR1 and CDR2 sequences are MDHEN and SYDVKM. With 7 bases removed from V and 8 bases from J, the gap between germline ends came to 15 bases. CDR3 in DNA: TGTGCCAGCACCTGGAGAGCGTCCGATGAGCAGTTCTTC. It yields the protein CASTWRASDEQFF.

This sequence joins TRBV27 and TRBJ2-7; perhaps TRBD2 as D (5 bases). Per the germline V gene, CDR1 is MNHEY and CDR2 is SMNVEV (reference sequence). This CDR3 region has 13 residues. Trimming removed 0 bases at V and 5 bases at J, with 8 bases between. The CDR3 is CASSLSPTNEQYF. In DNA, the CDR3 is TGTGCCAGCAGTTTATCGCCGACTAACGAGCAGTACTTC.

The chain links TRBV10-2 to TRBJ2-7; D not certain. The CDR3 contains 13 residues. Trimming shortened V by 7 bases and J by 3 bases, and 13 bases separated the two germline ends. From germline, CDR1 is WSHSY and CDR2 SAAADI. In DNA, the CDR3 is TGCGCCAGCACGGCAGCGAGTTACTACGAGCAGTACTTC. Translation gives CASTAASYYEQYF.

The chain recombines TRBV9 with TRBJ2-5, with TRBD1 as a possible D gene (6 bases). The CDR3 sequence is 15 residues long. Trimming left V 3 bases short and J 5 bases short, with 17 bases between. Germline CDR1 reads SGDLS; CDR2 reads YYNGEE. CDR3 sequence (DNA): TGTGCCAGCAGCGCCCGGGACACAGGGTGGGAGACCCAGTACTTC. Encoded protein: CASSARDTGWETQYF.

The chain uses TRBV27 and TRBJ2-7; tentative D call: TRBD1 (5 bases). The CDR3 runs to 15 residues. Looked up from germline, CDR1 is MNHEY and CDR2 is SMNVEV (reference sequence). Trimming shortened V by 3 bases and J by 5 bases, and 17 bases separated the two germline ends. The CDR3 sequence is CASSLVGAGIDEQYF. CDR3 nucleotides: TGTGCCAGCAGTTTGGTTGGAGCAGGGATAGACGAGCAGTACTTC.

The sample holds one count of this clone. The rearrangement links TRBV6-1 to TRBJ2-2; 7 bases fit TRBD2. Trimming at V came to 0 bases and at J to 7 bases, leaving 2 bases not matched to a gene. The CDR3 extends over 14 amino acids. Germline V gene lookup returns CDR1 MNHNS and CDR2 SASEGT. The CDR3 nucleotides are TGTGCCAGCAGTGAAGCTCGGACTAGCGGGGAGCTGTTTTTT. Its protein is CASSEARTSGELFF.

V and J are TRBV28 and TRBJ2-7, with 7 bases lining up with TRBD2. Germline V gene lookup returns CDR1 MDHEN and CDR2 SYDVKM. The CDR3 consists of 14 residues. Trimming took 2 bases from V and 2 from J; bases not matched to a gene: 3. CDR3 in amino acids: CASSLPSGPYEQYF. Here the CDR3 DNA reads TGTGCCAGCAGTTTACCTAGCGGACCCTACGAGCAGTACTTC.

The chain has TRBV7-2 and TRBJ2-1; no clear D gene. The CDR3 contains 16 residues. Trimming stripped 8 bases from V and 2 bases from J, with 19 bases between. Germline V gene lookup returns CDR1 SGHTA and CDR2 FQGNSA. DNA for the CDR3: TGTGCCAGCCAGTTGGTAGTTCAGGCCGCCTACAATGAGCAGTTCTTC. It yields the protein CASQLVVQAAYNEQFF.